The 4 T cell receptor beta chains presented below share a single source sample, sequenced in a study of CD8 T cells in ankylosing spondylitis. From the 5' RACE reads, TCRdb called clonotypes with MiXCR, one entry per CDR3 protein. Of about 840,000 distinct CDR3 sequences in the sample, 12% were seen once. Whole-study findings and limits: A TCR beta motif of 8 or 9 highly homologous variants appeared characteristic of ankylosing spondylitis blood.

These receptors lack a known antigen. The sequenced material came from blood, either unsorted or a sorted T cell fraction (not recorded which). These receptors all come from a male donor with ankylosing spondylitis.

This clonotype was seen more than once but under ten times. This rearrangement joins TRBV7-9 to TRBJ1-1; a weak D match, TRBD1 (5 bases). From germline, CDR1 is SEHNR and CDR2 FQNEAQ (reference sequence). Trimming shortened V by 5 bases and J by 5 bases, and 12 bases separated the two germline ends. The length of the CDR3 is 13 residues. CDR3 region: CASSRGRRTEAFF. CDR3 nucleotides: TGTGCCAGCAGCCGGGGACGGCGGACTGAAGCTTTCTTT.

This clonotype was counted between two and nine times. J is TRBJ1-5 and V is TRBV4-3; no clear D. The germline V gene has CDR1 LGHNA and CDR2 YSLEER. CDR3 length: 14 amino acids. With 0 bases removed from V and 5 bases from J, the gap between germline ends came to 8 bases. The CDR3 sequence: CASSQDLWDQPQHF. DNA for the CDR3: TGCGCCAGCAGCCAAGATTTGTGGGATCAGCCCCAGCATTTT.

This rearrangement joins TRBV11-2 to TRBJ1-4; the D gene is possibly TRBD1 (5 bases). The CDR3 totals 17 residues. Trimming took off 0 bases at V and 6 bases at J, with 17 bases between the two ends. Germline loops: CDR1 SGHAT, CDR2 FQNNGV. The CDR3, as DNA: TGTGCCAGCAGCTTAGAACCAAACCGGGGGGAGGATGAAAAACTGTTTTTT. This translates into CASSLEPNRGEDEKLFF.

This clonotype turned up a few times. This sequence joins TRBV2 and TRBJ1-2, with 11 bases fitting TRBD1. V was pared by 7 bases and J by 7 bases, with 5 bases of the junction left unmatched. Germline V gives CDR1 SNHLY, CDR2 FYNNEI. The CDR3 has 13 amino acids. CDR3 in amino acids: CASIGTGGSGYTF. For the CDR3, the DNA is TGTGCCAGCATCGGGACAGGGGGTTCTGGCTACACCTTC.